This note documents a single TCR beta chain sequence. Per the authors' pipeline: Amplification of reference gene primers was used by the study to estimate nucleated cell counts. The repertoire was sequenced with immunoSEQ multiplex PCR; TCRdb's copy has only in-frame clones and lacks some. V, J and clone size are taken as reported in that table, and D and trimming were inferred from the DNA itself. Of around 300,000 clones in the sample, about 90% were seen once. The source of the sample is a study of blood T cell repertoires in COVID-19. About the research overall: Sites across the United States, Italy and Spain contributed samples from acute and convalescent COVID-19.

Germline CDR1 reads SGHDN; CDR2 reads FVKESK. The CDR3 is 15 amino acids. The V end was cut by 4 bases, the J end by 6 bases, with 17 bases between. Sequencing input: PBMCs or T cells enriched from blood (not recorded which). The rearrangement uses TRBV14 and TRBJ2-3; D is ambiguous. The source is an older woman who had recovered from COVID-19. The CDR3: CASSPLETIRDTQYF. CDR3 nucleotides: TGTGCCAGCAGCCCACTCGAGACGATCAGGGATACGCAGTATTTT.